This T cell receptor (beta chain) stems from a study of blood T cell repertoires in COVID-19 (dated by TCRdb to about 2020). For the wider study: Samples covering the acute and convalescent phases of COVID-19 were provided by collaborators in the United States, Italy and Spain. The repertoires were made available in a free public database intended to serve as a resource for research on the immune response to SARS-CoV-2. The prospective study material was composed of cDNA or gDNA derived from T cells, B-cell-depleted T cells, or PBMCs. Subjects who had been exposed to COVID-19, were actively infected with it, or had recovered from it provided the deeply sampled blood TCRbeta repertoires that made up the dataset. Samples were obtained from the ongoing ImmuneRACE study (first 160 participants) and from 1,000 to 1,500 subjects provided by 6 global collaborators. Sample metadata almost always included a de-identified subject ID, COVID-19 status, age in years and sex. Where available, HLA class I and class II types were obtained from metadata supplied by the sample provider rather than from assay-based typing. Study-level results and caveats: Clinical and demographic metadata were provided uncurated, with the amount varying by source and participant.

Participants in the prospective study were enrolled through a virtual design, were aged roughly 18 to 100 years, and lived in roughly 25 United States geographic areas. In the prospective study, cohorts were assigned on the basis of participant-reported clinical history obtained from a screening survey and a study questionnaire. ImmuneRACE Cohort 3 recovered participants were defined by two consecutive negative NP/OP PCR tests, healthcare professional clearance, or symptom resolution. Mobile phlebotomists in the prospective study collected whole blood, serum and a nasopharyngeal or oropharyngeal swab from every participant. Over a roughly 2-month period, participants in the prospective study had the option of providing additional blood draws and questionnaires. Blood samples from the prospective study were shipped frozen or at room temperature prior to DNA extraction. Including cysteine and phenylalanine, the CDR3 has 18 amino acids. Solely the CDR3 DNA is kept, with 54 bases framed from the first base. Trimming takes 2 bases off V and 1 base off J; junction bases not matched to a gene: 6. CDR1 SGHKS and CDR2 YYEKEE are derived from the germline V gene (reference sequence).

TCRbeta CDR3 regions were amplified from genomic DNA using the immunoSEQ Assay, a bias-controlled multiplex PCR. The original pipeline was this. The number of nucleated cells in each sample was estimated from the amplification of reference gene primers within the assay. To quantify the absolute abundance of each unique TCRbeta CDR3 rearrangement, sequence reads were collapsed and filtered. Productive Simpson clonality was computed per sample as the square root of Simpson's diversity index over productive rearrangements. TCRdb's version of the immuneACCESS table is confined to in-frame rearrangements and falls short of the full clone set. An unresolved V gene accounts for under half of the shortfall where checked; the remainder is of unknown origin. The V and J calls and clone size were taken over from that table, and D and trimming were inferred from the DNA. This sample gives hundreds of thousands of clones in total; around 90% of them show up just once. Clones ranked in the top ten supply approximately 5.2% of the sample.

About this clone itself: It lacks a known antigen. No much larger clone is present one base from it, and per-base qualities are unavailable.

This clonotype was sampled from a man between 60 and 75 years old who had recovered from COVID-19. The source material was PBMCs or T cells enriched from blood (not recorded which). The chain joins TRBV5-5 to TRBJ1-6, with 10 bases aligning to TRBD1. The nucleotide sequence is TGTGCCAGCAGCTTTCGCGACAGGGGGCTTTCCTATAATTCACCCCTCCACTTT. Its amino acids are CASSFRDRGLSYNSPLHF.